This T cell receptor (beta chain) was captured by sequencing in a study of T-cell memory formation after mild COVID-19. As for the study in general: TCR clusters mostly belonged to single donors. The study, taken as a whole, reports: CM and EM subsets held most contracting CD4+ clones; EMRA held CD8+ ones. A second wave expanding day 15 to 37 was CD4+-biased; contracting clones were balanced.

Trimming removed 5 bases at V and 8 bases at J, with 12 bases between. Germline values: CDR1 MNHNY, CDR2 SVGAGI (reference sequence). The CDR3 is made up of 12 amino acids. TCRdb passed the 5' RACE reads through MiXCR, listing each CDR3 protein once. The table records about 49,000 distinct CDR3 sequences, around 7.3% of them present only once. This clonotype showed up just a few times. The antigen is not known. The TCR was taken from a man between 18 and 29 years old who had mild COVID-19 (a few samples of this study predate the infection). Cell type and time point are not known. The V and J genes are TRBV6-6 and TRBJ1-2, with D tentatively TRBD1 (6 bases). Sequencing used PBMCs or a T cell subset sorted from them (not recorded which). For the CDR3, the DNA is TGTGCCAGCAGTGCACAGGGTCAGGGCTACACCTTC. Protein product: CASSAQGQGYTF.